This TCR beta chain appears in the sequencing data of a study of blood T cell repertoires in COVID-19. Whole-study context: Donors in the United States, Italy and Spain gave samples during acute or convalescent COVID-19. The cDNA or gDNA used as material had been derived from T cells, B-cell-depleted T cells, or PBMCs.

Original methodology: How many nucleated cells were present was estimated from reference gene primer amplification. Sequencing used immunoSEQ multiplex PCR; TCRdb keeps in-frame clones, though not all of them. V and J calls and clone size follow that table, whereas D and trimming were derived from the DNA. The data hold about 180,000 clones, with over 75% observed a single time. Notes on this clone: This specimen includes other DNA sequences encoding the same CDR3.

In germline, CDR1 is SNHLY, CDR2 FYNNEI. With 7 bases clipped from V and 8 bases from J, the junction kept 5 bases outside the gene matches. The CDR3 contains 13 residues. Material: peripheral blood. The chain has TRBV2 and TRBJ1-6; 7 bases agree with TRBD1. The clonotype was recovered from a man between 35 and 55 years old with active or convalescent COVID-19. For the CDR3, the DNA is TGTGCCAGCAACCGACAGGGCTATTCACCCCTCCACTTT. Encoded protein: CASNRQGYSPLHF. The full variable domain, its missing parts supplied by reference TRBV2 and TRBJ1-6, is EPEVTQTPSHQVTQMGQEVILRCVPISNHLYFYWYRQILGQKVEFLVSFYNNEISEKSEIFDDQFSVERPDGSNFTLKIRSTKLEDSAMYFCASNRQGYSPLHFGNGTRLTVT.